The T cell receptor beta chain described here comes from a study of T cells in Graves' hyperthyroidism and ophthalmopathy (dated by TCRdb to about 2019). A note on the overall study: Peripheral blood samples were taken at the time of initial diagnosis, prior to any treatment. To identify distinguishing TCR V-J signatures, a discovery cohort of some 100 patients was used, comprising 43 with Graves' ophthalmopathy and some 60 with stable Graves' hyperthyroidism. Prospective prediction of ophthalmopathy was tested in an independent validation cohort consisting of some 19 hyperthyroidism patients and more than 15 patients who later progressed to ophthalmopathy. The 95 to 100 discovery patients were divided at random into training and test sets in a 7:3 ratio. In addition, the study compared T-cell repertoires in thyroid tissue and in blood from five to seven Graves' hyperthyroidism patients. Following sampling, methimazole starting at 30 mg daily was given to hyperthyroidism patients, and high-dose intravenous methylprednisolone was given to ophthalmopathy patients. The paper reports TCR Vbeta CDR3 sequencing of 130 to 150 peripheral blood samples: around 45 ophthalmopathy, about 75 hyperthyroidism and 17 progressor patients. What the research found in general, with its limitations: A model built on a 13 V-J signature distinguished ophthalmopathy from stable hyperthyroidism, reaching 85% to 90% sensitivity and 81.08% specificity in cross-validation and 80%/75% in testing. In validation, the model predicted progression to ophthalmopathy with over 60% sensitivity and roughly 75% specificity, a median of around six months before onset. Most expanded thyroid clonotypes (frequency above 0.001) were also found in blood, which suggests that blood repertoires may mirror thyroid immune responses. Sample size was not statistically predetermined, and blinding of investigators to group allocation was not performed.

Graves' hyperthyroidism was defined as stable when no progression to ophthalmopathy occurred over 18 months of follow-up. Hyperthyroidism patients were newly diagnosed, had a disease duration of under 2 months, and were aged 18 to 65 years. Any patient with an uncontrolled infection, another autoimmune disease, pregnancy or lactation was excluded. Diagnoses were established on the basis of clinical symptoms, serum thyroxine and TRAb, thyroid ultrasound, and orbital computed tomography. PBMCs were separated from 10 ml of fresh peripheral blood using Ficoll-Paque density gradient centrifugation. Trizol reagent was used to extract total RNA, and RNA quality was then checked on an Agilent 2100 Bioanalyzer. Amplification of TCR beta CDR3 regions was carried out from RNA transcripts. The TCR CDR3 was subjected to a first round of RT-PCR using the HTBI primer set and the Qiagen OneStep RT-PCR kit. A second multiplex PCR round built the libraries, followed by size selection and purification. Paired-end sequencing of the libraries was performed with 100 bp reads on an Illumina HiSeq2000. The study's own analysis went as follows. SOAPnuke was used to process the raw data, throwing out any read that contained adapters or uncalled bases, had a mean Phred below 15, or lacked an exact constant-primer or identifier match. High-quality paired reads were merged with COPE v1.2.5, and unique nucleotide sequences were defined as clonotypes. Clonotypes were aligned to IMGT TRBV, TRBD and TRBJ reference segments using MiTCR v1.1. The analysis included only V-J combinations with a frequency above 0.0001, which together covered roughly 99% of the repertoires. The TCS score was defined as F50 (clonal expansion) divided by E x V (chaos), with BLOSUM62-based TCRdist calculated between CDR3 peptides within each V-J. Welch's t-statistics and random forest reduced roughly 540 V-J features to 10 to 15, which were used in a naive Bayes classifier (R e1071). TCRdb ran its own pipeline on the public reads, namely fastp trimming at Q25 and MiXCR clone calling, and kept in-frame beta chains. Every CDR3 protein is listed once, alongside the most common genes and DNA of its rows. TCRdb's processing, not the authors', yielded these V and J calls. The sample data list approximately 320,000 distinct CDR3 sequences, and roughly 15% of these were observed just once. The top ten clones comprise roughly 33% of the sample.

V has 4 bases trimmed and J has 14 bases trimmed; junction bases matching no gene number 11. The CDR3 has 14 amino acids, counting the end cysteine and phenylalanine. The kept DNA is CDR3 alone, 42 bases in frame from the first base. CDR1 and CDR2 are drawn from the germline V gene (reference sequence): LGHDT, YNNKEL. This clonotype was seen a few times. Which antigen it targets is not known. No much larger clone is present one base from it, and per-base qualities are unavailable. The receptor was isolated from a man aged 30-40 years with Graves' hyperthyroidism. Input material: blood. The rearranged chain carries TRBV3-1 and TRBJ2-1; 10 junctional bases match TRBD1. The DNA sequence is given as TGTGCCAGCAGCCCGACCGGGACAGGGGTTAGGGAGTTCTTC. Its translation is CASSPTGTGVREFF.